These T cell receptor beta chains were read from a single sample in a study of control samples from healthy donors and cancer patients. Clones were sequenced by immunoSEQ multiplex PCR, and TCRdb holds only the in-frame ones, with some missing. The repertoire holds 180,000 or so clones, with 90% to 95% as singletons. Sequencing input: blood. These TCRs come from a woman in her 30s in good health. The CDR3 runs from the conserved cysteine through the conserved F or W. A D gene is named only where the DNA matches it firmly. Clone size is not always given. Where it is, it says once, few, many or a class for expanded clones.

j_call: TRBJ1-2
v_call: TRBV12-3/TRBV12-4
d_call: .
clone_size: .
cdr3_nt: TGTGCCAGCAGGGGGACGACCGTAAATGGCTACACCTTC
cdr3_aa: CASRGTTVNGYTF

j_call: TRBJ1-6
v_call: TRBV5-6
d_call: .
clone_size: .
cdr3_nt: TGTGCCAGCAGCAGCCGGGACAACTCCTATAATTCACCCCTCCACTTT
cdr3_aa: CASSSRDNSYNSPLHF

j_call: TRBJ2-1
v_call: TRBV9
d_call: TRBD2
clone_size: .
cdr3_nt: TGTGCCAGCAGCGTAGTAGCGGGAGGGTACAATGAGCAGTTCTTC
cdr3_aa: CASSVVAGGYNEQFF

j_call: TRBJ2-7
v_call: TRBV5-6
d_call: TRBD1
clone_size: .
cdr3_nt: TGTGCCAGCAGCACAGGGGGCAGGTACGAGCAGTACTTC
cdr3_aa: CASSTGGRYEQYF

j_call: TRBJ2-5
v_call: TRBV11-3
d_call: TRBD1
clone_size: few
cdr3_nt: TGTGCCAGCAGGAGGGGACAGGGGGCTTTCGGAGAGACCCAGTACTTC
cdr3_aa: CASRRGQGAFGETQYF

j_call: TRBJ1-2
v_call: TRBV7-9
d_call: .
clone_size: .
cdr3_nt: TGTGCCAGCAGCTTATCCATGGAGGGGTATGGCTACACCTTC
cdr3_aa: CASSLSMEGYGYTF

j_call: TRBJ2-3
v_call: TRBV7-2
d_call: TRBD2
clone_size: .
cdr3_nt: TGTGCCAGCAGCTTAGGGTTAGCGGGAGTCACAGATACGCAGTATTTT
cdr3_aa: CASSLGLAGVTDTQYF

j_call: TRBJ2-3
v_call: TRBV6-2/TRBV6-3
d_call: TRBD2
clone_size: .
cdr3_nt: TGTGCCAGCAGTTGGGGACTAGCGGGGGCAGATACGCAGTATTTT
cdr3_aa: CASSWGLAGADTQYF

j_call: TRBJ1-1
v_call: TRBV6-5
d_call: .
clone_size: once
cdr3_nt: TGTGCCAGCACCCTTTCCGTCTCGGGTACTGAAGCTTTCTTT
cdr3_aa: CASTLSVSGTEAFF

j_call: TRBJ2-3
v_call: TRBV5-1
d_call: TRBD2
clone_size: once
cdr3_nt: TGCGCCAGCAGCTCAACCCTAGCGGAGAGCACAGATACGCAGTATTTT
cdr3_aa: CASSSTLAESTDTQYF

j_call: TRBJ2-1
v_call: TRBV4-2
d_call: TRBD2
clone_size: .
cdr3_nt: TGTGCCAGCAGCCAGTATAGCGGGAACTCCTACAATGAGCAGTTCTTC
cdr3_aa: CASSQYSGNSYNEQFF

j_call: TRBJ2-6
v_call: TRBV13
d_call: .
clone_size: .
cdr3_nt: TGTGCCAGCAGCTTAGACAGATCCCGCTCTGGGGCCAACGTCCTGACTTTC
cdr3_aa: CASSLDRSRSGANVLTF

j_call: TRBJ1-5
v_call: TRBV11-2
d_call: TRBD1
clone_size: .
cdr3_nt: TGTGCCAGCAGCCCGGGACAGAATCAGCCCCAGCATTTT
cdr3_aa: CASSPGQNQPQHF

j_call: TRBJ2-7
v_call: TRBV9
d_call: TRBD2
clone_size: .
cdr3_nt: TGTGCCAGCAGCTTAAGCGGGAGGCTGGACGAGCAGTACTTC
cdr3_aa: CASSLSGRLDEQYF

j_call: TRBJ2-1
v_call: TRBV5-6
d_call: .
clone_size: .
cdr3_nt: TGTGCCAGCAGCTTGGTGTCACAGCAGTTCTTC
cdr3_aa: CASSLVSQQFF